One sample yielded the 19 T cell receptor beta chains listed below, sequenced in a study of blood T cell repertoires in COVID-19. The protocol was immunoSEQ multiplex PCR, while the TCRdb copy is restricted to in-frame clones and leaves out a portion. In the table there are around 120,000 clones, 90% of which are singletons. The sample was peripheral blood. All receptors derive from a woman aged 55 to 70 with COVID-19, enrolled during active disease.

The V and J genes are TRBV19 and TRBJ2-2; tentatively, D is TRBD1 (6 bases). Looked up from germline, CDR1 is LNHDA and CDR2 is SQIVND (reference sequence). This CDR3 has 16 amino acids. The V and J ends lost 5 bases and 4 bases respectively, with 17 bases between them. CDR3 sequence (DNA): TGTGCCAGTAGTGTACTCTTGACAGGTACCACCGGGGAGCTGTTTTTT. The encoded protein is CASSVLLTGTTGELFF.

J is TRBJ2-1 and V is TRBV19; the D is unclear. The V end lost 3 bases, the J end lost 8 bases, and 5 bases lay between the germline ends. This CDR3 region has 11 residues. Looked up from germline, CDR1 is LNHDA and CDR2 is SQIVND (reference sequence). In nucleotides, the CDR3 is TGTGCCAGTAGTATTATAGATGAGCAGTTCTTC. Translating it yields CASSIIDEQFF. The entire variable domain, with the rest obtained from reference TRBV19 and TRBJ2-1, is as follows: DGGITQSPKYLFRKEGQNVTLSCEQNLNHDAMYWYRQDPGQGLRLIYYSQIVNDFQKGDIAEGYSVSREKKESFPLTVTSAQKNPTAFYLCASSIIDEQFFGPGTRLTVL.

The chain has TRBV4-1 and TRBJ1-4; D is ambiguous. Trimming pared 0 bases from V and 10 bases from J, leaving 18 bases between. This CDR3 contains 16 residues. The germline gives CDR1 MGHRA, CDR2 YSYEKL. The CDR3 DNA sequence: TGCGCCAGCAGCCAAGATCACAGCGAGATAGGAGGAAAACTGTTTTTT. Its translation: CASSQDHSEIGGKLFF.

This clone showed up just once. The V and J genes are TRBV29-1 and TRBJ1-1; tentative D call: TRBD1 (6 bases). The V gene lost 7 bases and the J gene lost 1 base, with 19 bases spanning the gap. This CDR3 has 15 residues. The V gene's germline CDR1 is SQVTM and CDR2 ANQGSEA. CDR3 sequence (DNA): TGCAGCGCCCGAGGGGGTGGCAGCCCGAACACTGAAGCTTTCTTT. This sequence encodes CSARGGGSPNTEAFF.

In its sample, this clone was seen once. V is TRBV5-6 and J is TRBJ2-7; 7 positions agree with TRBD1. V shed 0 bases and J 1 base; nucleotides not matched to a gene: 4. This CDR3 contains 15 residues. Per germline, CDR1 SGHDT and CDR2 YYEEEE. The chain's CDR3 is CASSLATGDSYEQYF. The CDR3 nucleotides read TGTGCCAGCAGCTTGGCCACAGGGGATTCCTACGAGCAGTACTTC.

CDR3 sequence (DNA): TGTGCCAGCTCACCCCGGGACAACCTCTACGAGCAGTACTTC. It specifies CASSPRDNLYEQYF. This chain links TRBV18 with TRBJ2-7; D possibly corresponds to TRBD1 (6 bases). CDR1 is KGHSH and CDR2 is LQKENI in the germline V gene. V lost 3 bases and J lost 3, with 12 bases in between. This CDR3 has 14 amino acids.

The genes are TRBV7-8 and TRBJ1-4; maybe TRBD1 (6 bases). V was trimmed by 1 base and J by 7 bases, leaving 13 bases between them. The V gene's germline CDR1 is SGHVS and CDR2 FQNEAQ. CDR3 length: 15 residues. The CDR3 here is CASSLGTGIGEKLFF. The CDR3, as DNA: TGTGCCAGCAGCTTAGGAACAGGGATCGGTGAAAAACTGTTTTTT.

The chain recombines TRBV7-9 with TRBJ2-1, with 10 bases identical to TRBD2. The CDR3 consists of 19 residues. The V and J ends lost 3 bases and 0 bases, in that order; junction bases with no gene match: 11. The V gene's germline CDR1 is SEHNR and CDR2 FQNEAQ (reference sequence). The CDR3 DNA sequence: TGTGCCAGCAGCTTGAGGCCTAGCGGGGGCCCCAGCTCCTACAATGAGCAGTTCTTC. It specifies CASSLRPSGGPSSYNEQFF.

The chain recombines TRBV9 with TRBJ1-1, with TRBD1 matching over 8 bases. The CDR3 totals 13 residues. The V gene's germline CDR1 is SGDLS and CDR2 YYNGEE. The trim removed 3 bases at V and 10 bases at J, leaving 8 bases unmatched. The CDR3 region is CASSGTGQGPAFF. In DNA form, the CDR3 reads TGTGCCAGCAGCGGGACAGGGCAGGGCCCAGCTTTCTTT.

The rearrangement links TRBV4-3 to TRBJ1-3, with D possibly being TRBD1 (5 bases). Germline CDR1 LGHNA, CDR2 YSLEER. The CDR3 consists of 17 residues. V lost 2 bases, J lost 2 bases, and 16 bases lay in between. CDR3 sequence: CASSQSNTGVAGNTIYF. The DNA of the CDR3 is TGCGCCAGCAGCCAAAGTAATACAGGAGTGGCTGGAAACACCATATATTTT.

This sequence joins TRBV6-2 or TRBV6-3 and TRBJ2-7; D gene unclear. Trimming pared 6 bases from V and 0 bases from J, leaving 15 bases between. CDR1 is MNHEY, CDR2 SVGEGT, per germline. The CDR3 runs to 15 residues. The DNA for the CDR3 is TGTGCCAGCAGCCCTAGACTGACCAGCTCCTACGAGCAGTACTTC. Translated: CASSPRLTSSYEQYF.

The CDR3: CASSPTVDTQYF. The CDR3 DNA follows: TGTGCCAGCAGCCCGACAGTTGATACGCAGTATTTT. This rearrangement joins TRBV3-1 (or the pseudogene TRBV3-2) to TRBJ2-3; the D gene is possibly TRBD1 (5 bases). The CDR3 covers 12 residues. The germline V and J ends were trimmed by 4 bases and 6 bases, with 8 bases remaining between them. The germline gives CDR1 LGHDT, CDR2 YNNKEL (reference sequence).

The J gene is TRBJ1-1, the V gene TRBV28; 9 bases are a match to TRBD1. This CDR3 region has 15 residues. The germline gives CDR1 MDHEN, CDR2 SYDVKM. The trim removed 8 bases at V and 4 bases at J, leaving 11 bases unmatched. In nucleotides, the CDR3 is TGTGCCAGCTGTCACGGGGGACAGGGTGGCACTGAAGCTTTCTTT. Amino acid sequence: CASCHGGQGGTEAFF.

The chain employs TRBV6-2 or TRBV6-3 and TRBJ1-2; no clear D. The germline CDR1 and CDR2 sequences are MNHEY and SVGEGT. The V end was cut by 0 bases, the J end by 4 bases, with 12 bases between. The CDR3 extends over 15 amino acids. The CDR3 protein is CASSYSKGESYGYTF. DNA of the CDR3: TGTGCCAGCAGTTACTCGAAGGGAGAGTCCTATGGCTACACCTTC.

This clone has only one observation. The chain joins TRBV11-2 to TRBJ2-5; possibly TRBD2 for D (6 bases). The germline V gene encodes CDR1 SGHAT and CDR2 FQNNGV. Trimming shortened V by 5 bases and J by 0 bases, and 16 bases separated the two germline ends. The CDR3 is made up of 16 amino acids. CDR3 region: CASSPGGAGYQETQYF. The CDR3 coding sequence is TGTGCCAGCAGCCCAGGAGGGGCGGGATACCAAGAGACCCAGTACTTC.

This rearrangement joins TRBV19 to TRBJ2-5; 7 nucleotides match TRBD2. This CDR3 comprises 13 residues. Losses at the gene ends were 4 bases for V and 2 bases for J; bases not matched to a gene: 1. Germline-derived CDR1 and CDR2 are LNHDA and SQIVND (reference sequence). CDR3 sequence reads: CASSTAGQETQYF. CDR3 bases: TGTGCCAGTAGTACAGCGGGGCAAGAGACCCAGTACTTC.

The CDR3 bases are TGTGCCAGTAGTATAGAGGCGGGGGCGATGGGGGAGCAGTACTTC. It codes for CASSIEAGAMGEQYF. The V and J genes are TRBV19 and TRBJ2-7, with a weak D call TRBD2 (7 bases). The CDR3 is made up of 15 amino acids. Trimming left V 0 bases short and J 7 bases short, with 16 bases between. Germline assignment: CDR1 LNHDA and CDR2 SQIVND (reference sequence).

The chain joins TRBV5-4 to TRBJ1-2, with TRBD1 matching over 10 bases. The CDR3 spans 16 residues. The germline gives CDR1 SGHNT, CDR2 YYREEE (reference sequence). Trimming at V came to 0 bases and at J to 8 bases, leaving 10 bases not matched to a gene. In DNA form, the CDR3 reads TGTGCCAGCAGCTTGGACCCGGGACAGGGGTCCAAGGGCTACACCTTC. Its protein is CASSLDPGQGSKGYTF.

The chain employs TRBV24-1 and TRBJ2-3; the match to TRBD1 covers 9 bases. This CDR3 contains 15 residues. Losses at the gene ends were 4 bases for V and 1 base for J; bases not matched to a gene: 2. Per the germline V gene, CDR1 is KGHDR and CDR2 is SFDVKD. The CDR3: CATSDRTGGTDTQYF. The CDR3 region has the DNA TGTGCCACCAGTGACAGGACAGGGGGCACAGATACGCAGTATTTT.